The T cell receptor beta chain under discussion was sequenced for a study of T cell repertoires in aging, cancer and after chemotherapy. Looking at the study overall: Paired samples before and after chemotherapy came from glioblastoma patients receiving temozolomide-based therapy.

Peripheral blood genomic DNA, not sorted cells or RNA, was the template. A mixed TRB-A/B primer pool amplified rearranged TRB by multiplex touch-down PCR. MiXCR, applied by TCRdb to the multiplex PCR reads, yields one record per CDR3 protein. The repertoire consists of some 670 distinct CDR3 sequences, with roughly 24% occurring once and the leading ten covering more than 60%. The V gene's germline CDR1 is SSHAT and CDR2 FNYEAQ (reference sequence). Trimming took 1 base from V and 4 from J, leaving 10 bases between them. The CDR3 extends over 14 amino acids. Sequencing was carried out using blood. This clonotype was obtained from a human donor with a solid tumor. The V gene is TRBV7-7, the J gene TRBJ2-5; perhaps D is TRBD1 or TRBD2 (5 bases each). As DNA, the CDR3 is TGTGCCAGCAGCTTAGGGGACGGAGCAGAGACCCAGTACTTC. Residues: CASSLGDGAETQYF.